This T cell receptor beta chain was sequenced in a study of CD8+CD57+ T cells in acquired aplastic anemia. Background on the study: An average of approximately 3.2 ug of DNA was obtained from sorted CD4+ and CD8+ cells.

The V gene's germline CDR1 is SGHAT and CDR2 FQNNGV. V was clipped by 4 bases and J by 7 bases; unmatched bases: 11. This CDR3 has 16 residues. Profiles of TCR beta VDJ and CDR3 were generated from a genomic DNA template. TCRdb re-derived calls from the reads in MiXCR, one entry per CDR3 protein. Of under 40,000 distinct CDR3 sequences in the sample, around 76% are singletons; the top ten hold under 25%. The chain combines TRBV11-2 with TRBJ2-2; 8 positions agree with TRBD1. This clonotype originated in a human donor in good health, serving as a control. The sequenced sample consisted of sorted CD4+, CD8+, or CD8+CD57+ T cells (not recorded which) from PBMCs. The chain's CDR3 is CASSSVPQGAGGELFF. The CDR3 DNA follows: TGTGCCAGCAGCTCCGTCCCCCAGGGGGCTGGCGGGGAGCTGTTTTTT.